A single sample gave rise to the 29 T cell receptor beta chains below, sequenced in a study of human T cells and chemical hapten exposure. From the RACE reads, TCRdb called clonotypes with MiXCR, one entry per CDR3 protein. The profile shows just over 70,000 distinct CDR3 sequences, approximately 10% of them singletons. Noted time point: patch test 3, about 24 weeks after DPC sensitization. Treatment defined: therapeutic diphenylcyclopropenone sensitization with weekly scalp DPC. The sequencing here drew on whole blood, taken in connection with sensitization to the hapten diphenylcyclopropenone (DPC). Source of these receptors: a woman between 50 and 59 years old with alopecia areata. Some clones in this sample may be carry-over from other donors' samples.

V gene TRBV7-9 combines with J gene TRBJ2-1; D tentatively reads TRBD1 or TRBD2 (5 bases each). The V gene's germline CDR1 is SEHNR and CDR2 FQNEAQ (reference sequence). This CDR3 region has 15 residues. Between the trimmed V and J ends, which lost 1 base and 0 bases, there was a span of 7 bases. The CDR3 protein is CASSLDGTSYNEQFF. The DNA for the CDR3 is TGTGCCAGCAGCTTAGACGGGACCTCCTACAATGAGCAGTTCTTC.

The chain uses TRBV6-6 and TRBJ1-1; TRBD1 might be the D (6 bases). This CDR3 region has 12 residues. CDR1 is MNHNY and CDR2 is SVGAGI in the germline V gene (reference sequence). Trimming removed 4 bases from V and 5 bases from J, with 8 bases in between. CDR3 residues: CASSSQGTEAFF. CDR3 nucleotides: TGTGCCAGCAGTTCACAGGGAACTGAAGCTTTCTTT.

In this sample, this clonotype turned up many times. V gene TRBV28 combines with J gene TRBJ1-5; TRBD1 matches at 8 bases. Losses at the gene ends were 7 bases for V and 7 bases for J; bases not matched to a gene: 12. CDR1 is MDHEN and CDR2 is SYDVKM in the germline V gene. The CDR3 sequence is 15 residues long. CDR3 coding DNA: TGTGCCAGCACCTCTCCGGACAGGGTACGGCAGCCCCAGCATTTT. Protein: CASTSPDRVRQPQHF.

This chain uses TRBV7-2 with TRBJ2-2, with no clear D. The CDR3 contains 17 residues. Looked up from germline, CDR1 is SGHTA and CDR2 is FQGNSA. V lost 1 base and J lost 1, with 13 bases in between. The CDR3 loop reads CASSLVAELVNTGELFF. The CDR3 DNA sequence: TGTGCCAGCAGCTTAGTAGCAGAGCTTGTGAACACCGGGGAGCTGTTTTTT.

This clonotype occurred many times. The genes are TRBV2 and TRBJ1-2; unclear D gene. V was pared by 6 bases and J by 7 bases, with 12 bases between. Germline-derived CDR1 and CDR2 are SNHLY and FYNNEI. The CDR3 consists of 12 residues. CDR3 residues: CASRKELGGYTF. CDR3 nucleotides: TGTGCCAGCAGAAAGGAACTCGGTGGCTACACCTTC.

This clonotype has just a few counts. Relative to the germline gene, one junction end is altered; a read error may explain this. The CDR3 loop is CANSPLEGHSPLHF. DNA of the CDR3: TGTGCCAACAGCCCCCTCGAGGGGCACTCACCCCTCCACTTT. The chain is built from TRBV4-2 and TRBJ1-6; D perhaps matches TRBD1 (5 bases). The germline gives CDR1 LGHNA, CDR2 YNFKEQ. The CDR3 totals 14 residues.

This sequence joins TRBV29-1 and TRBJ1-1; the D is unclear. CDR1 is SQVTM and CDR2 is ANQGSEA in the germline V gene. There are 13 residues in the CDR3. V lost 3 bases, J lost 0 bases, and 8 bases lay in between. CDR3 coding DNA: TGCAGCGTTGAGCGTGTGCTGAACACTGAAGCTTTCTTT. Translated: CSVERVLNTEAFF. The full variable domain, in which reference TRBV29-1 and TRBJ1-1 provide the parts outside the CDR3, is SAVISQKPSRDICQRGTSLTIQCQVDSQVTMMFWYRQQPGQSLTLIATANQGSEATYESGFVIDKFPISRPNLTFSTLTVSNMSPEDSSIYLCSVERVLNTEAFFGQGTRLTVV.

This chain joins TRBV11-2 and TRBJ1-2; 10 nucleotides line up with TRBD1. Germline lookup yields CDR1 SGHAT and CDR2 FQNNGV. This CDR3 is built from 15 residues. Trimming removed 7 bases from V and 4 bases from J; junction bases left unmatched: 9. The CDR3 DNA reads TGTGCCAGCACCATGACAGGGGGCGTCCTCTATGGCTACACCTTC. Its protein is CASTMTGGVLYGYTF.

The table lists this clonotype with many counts. This chain uses TRBV6-2 or TRBV6-3 with TRBJ1-5; 8 bases are a match to TRBD1. The CDR3 length is 13 residues. CDR1 and CDR2 from the germline V gene are MNHEY and SVGEGT. Trimming at V came to 6 bases and at J to 10 bases, leaving 8 bases not matched to a gene. CDR3 protein: CASRGGQGGPQHF. CDR3 sequence (DNA): TGTGCCAGCAGGGGCGGACAGGGTGGTCCCCAGCATTTT.

This clonotype was seen ten or more times. The genes are TRBV3-1 and TRBJ2-1; TRBD1 matches 7 bases. Trimming took 1 base from V and 8 from J; bases not matched to a gene: 14. The CDR3 extends over 17 amino acids. Germline CDR1 and CDR2: LGHDT and YNNKEL (reference sequence). The CDR3, as DNA: TGTGCCAGCAGCCAAGGAACAGGGGCCGTACAGAGGGATGAGCAGTTCTTC. It encodes CASSQGTGAVQRDEQFF.

This clonotype was seen many times. The chain links TRBV25-1 to TRBJ1-1; D not resolved. CDR3 length equals 14 residues. The germline V gene encodes CDR1 MGHDK and CDR2 SYGVNS. Trimming left V 2 bases short and J 1 base short, with 8 bases between. The CDR3 region is CASSEPPGNTEAFF. The CDR3 bases are TGTGCCAGCAGTGAACCACCGGGGAACACTGAAGCTTTCTTT.

The V gene is TRBV7-2, the J gene TRBJ2-5; tentative D call: TRBD1 (6 bases). Germline CDR1 reads SGHTA; CDR2 reads FQGNSA. V lost 5 bases and J 2 bases, leaving 12 bases between the germline ends. CDR3 length: 14 residues. Here the CDR3 DNA reads TGTGCCAGCAGCCCGACAGGAGTACAAGAGACCCAGTACTTC. This translates into CASSPTGVQETQYF.

Ten or more counts support this clonotype. V usage is TRBV19 and J usage is TRBJ1-6; no clear D gene. CDR3 length: 14 amino acids. Trimming stripped 3 bases from V and 10 bases from J, with 13 bases between. CDR1 and CDR2 (germline): LNHDA, SQIVND (reference sequence). CDR3 nucleotide sequence: TGTGCCAGTAGTATTTCGCGGGGTTGGTCACCCCTCCACTTT. Protein sequence: CASSISRGWSPLHF.

This clonotype came up a few times. V gene TRBV4-3 combines with J gene TRBJ1-5; D is unclear. Germline V CDR1 and CDR2: LGHNA, YSLEER. This CDR3 comprises 15 residues. V was shortened by 1 base and J by 0 bases, with 7 bases between the two germline ends. This CDR3 is CASSQGAFSNQPQHF. CDR3 sequence (DNA): TGCGCCAGCAGCCAAGGAGCATTTAGCAATCAGCCCCAGCATTTT.

This clonotype occurred a few times. This sequence joins TRBV20-1 and TRBJ2-1, with 9 bases fitting TRBD1. Germline-derived CDR1 and CDR2 are DFQATT and SNEGSKA (reference sequence). Trimming took 0 bases from V and 2 from J; bases not matched to a gene: 8. This CDR3 contains 17 residues. CDR3 coding DNA: TGCAGTGCTAGAGACCCGGTCGGGACAGGGACCTACAATGAGCAGTTCTTC. It codes for CSARDPVGTGTYNEQFF.

For this clonotype: A read error may be the cause here, since a much bigger clone is one base away. V usage is TRBV3-1 and J usage is TRBJ2-1; D is uncertain. This CDR3 spans 14 amino acids. CDR1 is LGHDT, CDR2 YNNKEL, per germline (reference sequence). Written as DNA, the CDR3 is TGTGCCAGCAGCCAAGAGCTATCCTACAATGAGCCGTTCTTC. The encoded protein is CASSQELSYNEPFF.

This clonotype has a count of ten or more. CDR3 sequence: CASSYDPQGALNQPQHF. The CDR3 coding sequence is TGTGCCAGCAGTTACGACCCACAGGGGGCCCTCAATCAGCCCCAGCATTTT. The J gene is TRBJ1-5, the V gene TRBV6-6; 9 nucleotides agree with TRBD1. This CDR3 is built from 17 residues. CDR1 and CDR2 from the germline V gene are MNHNY and SVGAGI (reference sequence). The V and J ends lost 2 bases and 3 bases, in that order; junction bases with no gene match: 8.

This clonotype was seen repeatedly, ten times or more. Here the CDR3 DNA reads TGTGCCAGCAGTGAAGGAGGGACTAGCGGTACAAGCACAGATACGCAGTATTTT. Translating it yields CASSEGGTSGTSTDTQYF. The gene calls are TRBV6-1 and TRBJ2-3, with 11 bases fitting TRBD2. This CDR3 is 18 amino acids long. The junction had 6 bases not matched to a gene; V was cut back by 1 base and J by 0 bases. Germline CDR1 and CDR2: MNHNS and SASEGT.

This clonotype was picked up many times. This chain links TRBV6-5 with TRBJ2-7; TRBD1 agrees at 9 bases. The CDR3 consists of 15 residues. V was pared by 0 bases and J by 4 bases, with 4 bases of the junction left unmatched. Germline lookup yields CDR1 MNHEY and CDR2 SVGAGI. The CDR3 bases are TGTGCCAGCAGTTACTCGATGGGACAGGGTTACGAGCAGTACTTC. Translated: CASSYSMGQGYEQYF.

The rearrangement uses TRBV2 and TRBJ2-1, with D hard to call. This CDR3 has 15 residues. Trimming stripped 8 bases from V and 5 bases from J, with 19 bases between. The germline CDR1 and CDR2 sequences are SNHLY and FYNNEI. Here the CDR3 DNA reads TGTGCCAGCTTCTCCGACTCAGTAGCCCACAATGAGCAGTTCTTC. This translates into CASFSDSVAHNEQFF.

This clonotype was observed many times. Here the CDR3 DNA reads TGTGCCAGCTCACCAACGGGACTTCCAGATACGCAGTATTTT. It specifies CASSPTGLPDTQYF. The rearrangement uses TRBV18 and TRBJ2-3, with a tentative D call TRBD2 (6 bases). This CDR3 region has 14 residues. In germline, CDR1 is KGHSH, CDR2 LQKENI. Trimming removed 2 bases from V and 4 bases from J, with 10 bases in between. Combining the CDR3 with reference TRBV18 and TRBJ2-3 gives the whole variable domain NAGVMQNPRHLVRRRGQEARLRCSPMKGHSHVYWYRQLPEEGLKFMVYLQKENIIDESGMPKERFSAEFPKEGPSILRIQQVVRGDSAAYFCASSPTGLPDTQYFGPGTRLTVL.

This clonotype showed up just a few times. The genes are TRBV11-2 and TRBJ1-1; D call uncertain. The CDR3 is 14 amino acids. CDR1 is SGHAT and CDR2 is FQNNGV in the germline V gene. Trimming took 3 bases from V and 1 from J, leaving 9 bases between them. CDR3 loop: CASSFPTTNTEAFF. CDR3 nucleotide sequence: TGTGCCAGCAGCTTCCCGACCACGAACACTGAAGCTTTCTTT.

This clonotype showed up just a few times. The J gene is TRBJ2-2, the V gene TRBV28; 7 bases match TRBD1. The CDR3 sequence is 13 residues long. V lost 8 bases, J lost 2 bases, and 2 bases stayed unmatched. Germline lookup yields CDR1 MDHEN and CDR2 SYDVKM. Here the CDR3 DNA reads TGTGCCAGCGGGGACAGTAACACCGGGGAGCTGTTTTTT. Its translation is CASGDSNTGELFF.

The V gene is TRBV4-2, the J gene TRBJ2-7; a weak D match, TRBD2 (6 bases). V gave up 4 bases and J gave up 2 bases, with 24 bases separating them. The CDR3 sequence is 18 residues long. The germline CDR1 and CDR2 sequences are LGHNA and YNFKEQ. CDR3 nucleotides: TGTGCCAGCAGCCCCCGCCCGACCACGACCGGGAGTCCCTACGAGCAGTACTTC. Its protein is CASSPRPTTTGSPYEQYF.

This clonotype was detected many times. The V call is TRBV2, the J call TRBJ1-1, with 9 nucleotides matching TRBD1. This CDR3 is 14 amino acids long. CDR1 is SNHLY, CDR2 FYNNEI, per germline. Trimming took 6 bases from V and 5 from J; bases not matched to a gene: 7. The CDR3 reads CASSTGTGTTEAFF. The CDR3, as DNA: TGTGCCAGCAGCACCGGGACAGGGACGACTGAAGCTTTCTTT.

This clonotype has a handful of counts. The J gene is TRBJ2-3, the V gene TRBV2; D ambiguous. Germline V lookup: CDR1 SNHLY, CDR2 FYNNEI. This CDR3 region has 12 residues. V was clipped by 1 base and J by 11 bases, with 10 bases between them. The DNA of the CDR3 is TGTGCCAGCAGTGAAGGGGCTGGCGGGCAGTATTTT. Its translation: CASSEGAGGQYF. Together with reference TRBV2 and TRBJ2-3, the CDR3 gives the full variable domain: EPEVTQTPSHQVTQMGQEVILRCVPISNHLYFYWYRQILGQKVEFLVSFYNNEISEKSEIFDDQFSVERPDGSNFTLKIRSTKLEDSAMYFCASSEGAGGQYFGPGTRLTVL.

This clonotype has at least ten counts. This sequence joins TRBV20-1 and TRBJ2-7; D unresolved. Deletions cut 3 bases from V and 7 bases from J, with 22 bases between. Germline CDR1 reads DFQATT; CDR2 reads SNEGSKA (reference sequence). The CDR3 is 15 amino acids. In DNA form, the CDR3 reads TGCAGTGCTAGTAGGTGGCTGACAAATAACGGGGAGCAGTACTTC. Translated: CSASRWLTNNGEQYF.

This clonotype came up many times. J is TRBJ1-6 and V is TRBV7-9, with D perhaps TRBD1 (6 bases). There are 16 residues in the CDR3. Germline CDR1 is SEHNR and CDR2 is FQNEAQ (reference sequence). Trimming pared 5 bases from V and 7 bases from J, leaving 18 bases between. For the CDR3, the DNA is TGTGCCAGCAGCCCCTCCCACAGGGTTCGAAATTCACCCCTCCACTTT. Amino acid sequence: CASSPSHRVRNSPLHF.

This clonotype has just a few counts. The chain couples TRBV7-2 to TRBJ2-6; D is perhaps TRBD1 (5 bases). Looked up from germline, CDR1 is SGHTA and CDR2 is FQGNSA. The CDR3 covers 16 residues. V lost 3 bases and J 4 bases, leaving 13 bases between the germline ends. CDR3 in DNA: TGTGCCAGCAGCTTGACAGCCGCGAGGGGGGCCAACGTCCTGACTTTC. It encodes CASSLTAARGANVLTF.